These T cell receptor beta chains were read from a single sample in a study of blood T cell repertoires in COVID-19. The repertoire was sequenced with immunoSEQ multiplex PCR; TCRdb's copy has only in-frame clones and lacks some. Found here are some 30,000 clones, about 92% of them singletons; the top ten hold roughly 2.3%. What was sequenced was peripheral blood. These receptors were collected from a man aged 45-65 years with active COVID-19. CDR3s include the opening cysteine and the closing phenylalanine or tryptophan. A D gene is named only where the DNA matches it firmly. Expanded clones get a size class; other rows say once, few or many, or leave the size out.

clone size	D gene	V gene	J gene	CDR3 protein	CDR3 DNA
NA	NA	TRBV24-1	TRBJ1-3	CATSDNSGNTIYF	TGTGCCACCAGTGATAACAGCGGGAACACCATATATTTT
NA	TRBD1	TRBV5-4	TRBJ2-2	CASSSGTGTNTGELFF	TGTGCCAGCAGTTCCGGGACAGGGACGAACACCGGGGAGCTGTTTTTT
NA	NA	TRBV12-5	TRBJ2-7	CASGLGEAYEQYF	TGTGCTAGTGGTTTGGGTGAGGCCTACGAGCAGTACTTC
NA	TRBD2	TRBV5-6	TRBJ2-7	CASSPRLVAGVDEQYF	TGTGCCAGCAGCCCCAGACTTGTAGCGGGGGTGGACGAGCAGTACTTC
NA	NA	TRBV7-9	TRBJ2-2	CASSFDRKNTGELFF	TGTGCCAGCAGCTTCGACAGGAAGAACACCGGGGAGCTGTTTTTT
NA	NA	TRBV11-2	TRBJ2-3	CASSPRSARVPDTQYF	TGTGCCAGCAGCCCACGGTCCGCGAGGGTACCAGATACGCAGTATTTT
NA	NA	TRBV19	TRBJ1-1	CASSNRQTRRVNTEAFF	TGTGCCAGTAGTAACCGACAGACCCGACGGGTGAACACTGAAGCTTTCTTT
few	NA	TRBV19	TRBJ2-3	CASSKRELQDTQYF	TGTGCCAGTAGTAAACGGGAGTTACAAGATACGCAGTATTTT
once	NA	TRBV12-3/TRBV12-4	TRBJ2-7	CASTGVVGEQYF	TGTGCCAGCACGGGTGTAGTAGGCGAGCAGTACTTC
once	NA	TRBV7-2	TRBJ2-7	CASSLERQSVYEQYF	TGTGCCAGCAGCTTAGAGAGGCAGAGCGTCTACGAGCAGTACTTC
NA	TRBD2	TRBV10-1	TRBJ2-7	CASSELAENYEQYF	TGCGCCAGCAGTGAACTAGCGGAGAACTACGAGCAGTACTTC
NA	TRBD2	TRBV10-3	TRBJ2-7	CAISPLLAGGGAHEQYF	TGTGCTATCAGCCCCCTACTAGCGGGAGGAGGGGCCCACGAGCAGTACTTC
once	TRBD1	TRBV19	TRBJ2-5	CASSIGTELQETQYF	TGTGCCAGTAGTATCGGGACAGAGTTACAAGAGACCCAGTACTTC
NA	TRBD1	TRBV6-6	TRBJ1-1	CASSQEGAFTEAFF	TGTGCCAGCAGCCAAGAGGGGGCTTTCACTGAAGCTTTCTTT
NA	TRBD1	TRBV3-1/TRBV3-2	TRBJ1-1	CASRQGATEAFF	TGTGCCAGCAGACAGGGGGCGACTGAAGCTTTCTTT
NA	TRBD2	TRBV18	TRBJ2-1	CASSSLAGVYNEQFF	TGTGCCAGCTCGTCGCTAGCGGGAGTATACAATGAGCAGTTCTTC
once	NA	TRBV30	TRBJ2-3	CAWTESTGWLNTQYF	TGTGCCTGGACCGAGTCGACAGGTTGGCTGAATACGCAGTATTTT
NA	TRBD1	TRBV10-2	TRBJ1-4	CASSGNRGDKLFF	TGCGCCAGCAGTGGCAACAGGGGAGACAAACTGTTTTTT
NA	NA	TRBV24-1	TRBJ1-5	CATSVIDSQPQHF	TGTGCCACCAGTGTCATTGACAGTCAGCCCCAGCATTTT
NA	TRBD1	TRBV5-4	TRBJ2-5	CASSVQGVAETQYF	TGTGCCAGCAGCGTACAGGGGGTTGCAGAGACCCAGTACTTC
NA	NA	TRBV15	TRBJ1-4	CATSPRREGAEKLFF	TGTGCCACCAGCCCCCGGCGGGAAGGGGCTGAAAAACTGTTTTTT
NA	NA	TRBV5-6	TRBJ2-1	CASSLTTGWVGEQFF	TGTGCCAGCAGCTTGACTACAGGGTGGGTGGGTGAGCAGTTCTTC
NA	TRBD2	TRBV6-6	TRBJ2-2	CASSSSSGYGELFF	TGTGCCAGCAGTTCGTCTAGCGGCTACGGGGAGCTGTTTTTT
NA	NA	TRBV5-1	TRBJ2-1	CASSFEGGSYNEQFF	TGCGCCAGCAGCTTCGAGGGAGGCTCCTACAATGAGCAGTTCTTC
NA	TRBD1	TRBV18	TRBJ2-7	CASSAGTVSYEQYF	TGTGCCAGCTCTGCCGGGACAGTGAGCTACGAGCAGTACTTC
NA	NA	TRBV5-1	TRBJ2-7	CASSFLYEQYF	TGCGCCAGCAGCTTTCTCTACGAGCAGTACTTC
once	NA	TRBV2	TRBJ1-4	CASSEGTSNRKLFF	TGTGCCAGCAGTGAGGGGACTTCTAACCGAAAACTGTTTTTT
NA	NA	TRBV18	TRBJ2-2	CASSPQTRRPNTGELFF	TGTGCCAGCTCACCACAAACGAGGAGACCGAACACCGGGGAGCTGTTTTTT
NA	TRBD1	TRBV7-9	TRBJ1-1	CASSLTGDTEAFF	TGTGCCAGCAGCCTGACAGGGGACACTGAAGCTTTCTTT
NA	NA	TRBV6-5	TRBJ1-1	CASSTYGTLNTEAFF	TGTGCCAGCAGCACTTATGGGACACTGAACACTGAAGCTTTCTTT
few	NA	TRBV6-2/TRBV6-3	TRBJ1-5	CASSYSQDQPQHF	TGTGCCAGCAGTTACTCTCAGGATCAGCCCCAGCATTTT
NA	NA	TRBV5-1	TRBJ1-1	CASSLNQNTEAFF	TGCGCCAGCAGCTTGAATCAGAACACTGAAGCTTTCTTT
NA	TRBD2	TRBV5-1	TRBJ2-3	CASSRTSGRTDTQYF	TGCGCCAGCAGCCGGACTAGCGGGAGAACAGATACGCAGTATTTT
NA	NA	TRBV7-9	TRBJ1-1	CASSSTGNTEAFF	TGTGCCAGCAGCTCAACAGGGAACACTGAAGCTTTCTTT
NA	NA	TRBV29-1	TRBJ1-3	CSVEEGLSGNTIYF	TGCAGCGTTGAAGAGGGCCTCTCTGGAAACACCATATATTTT
NA	NA	TRBV30	TRBJ1-6	CAWSVQGNSPLHF	TGTGCCTGGAGTGTCCAGGGGAATTCACCCCTCCACTTT
NA	NA	TRBV18	TRBJ2-7	CASSPDLREQYF	TGTGCCAGCTCACCCGACTTGCGCGAGCAGTACTTC
NA	NA	TRBV14	TRBJ1-5	CASSSQSGQPQHF	TGTGCCAGCAGCTCCCAGTCGGGTCAGCCCCAGCATTTT
NA	TRBD2	TRBV5-5	TRBJ2-1	CASSPLRRGGYNEQFF	TGTGCCAGCAGCCCTCTGCGGCGGGGGGGCTACAATGAGCAGTTCTTC
few	TRBD1	TRBV6-1	TRBJ2-7	CASSDGTGLNEQYF	TGTGCCAGCAGTGACGGGACAGGGCTGAACGAGCAGTACTTC
NA	TRBD2	TRBV11-2	TRBJ2-1	CASSLARPLAGGTNEQFF	TGTGCCAGCAGCTTAGCCCGCCCCCTAGCGGGGGGAACCAATGAGCAGTTCTTC
NA	TRBD1	TRBV10-2	TRBJ1-1	CASSGKTGANTEAFF	TGCGCCAGCAGTGGAAAGACAGGGGCGAACACTGAAGCTTTCTTT
NA	TRBD1	TRBV6-5	TRBJ1-5	CASTLQGARYQPQHF	TGTGCCAGCACTTTACAGGGGGCGCGTTATCAGCCCCAGCATTTT
NA	TRBD2	TRBV5-1	TRBJ2-7	CASSPGLAGGSFYEQYF	TGCGCCAGCAGCCCGGGACTAGCGGGGGGCTCGTTCTACGAGCAGTACTTC
NA	TRBD1	TRBV18	TRBJ2-5	CASSPYRGAQETQYF	TGTGCCAGCTCACCATACAGGGGCGCCCAAGAGACCCAGTACTTC
NA	NA	TRBV5-4	TRBJ2-2	CASSLARNTGELFF	TGTGCCAGCAGCTTGGCGCGGAACACCGGGGAGCTGTTTTTT
NA	NA	TRBV14	TRBJ1-1	CASSLGGKTEAFF	TGTGCCAGCAGCCTCGGGGGAAAGACTGAAGCTTTCTTT